This TCR beta chain appears in the sequencing data of a study of CD8 T cells in ankylosing spondylitis. One entry per CDR3 protein, called by TCRdb with MiXCR from the 5' RACE reads. Of about 240,000 distinct CDR3 sequences listed, under 12% are singletons. This clonotype was detected many times. This clonotype originated in a male donor with ankylosing spondylitis or in good health (not recorded which). Sequenced: blood, either unsorted or a sorted T cell fraction (not recorded which).

The CDR3 sequence: CASSLDRAGNTGELFF. The CDR3 DNA follows: TGCGCCAGCAGCTTGGATCGGGCAGGGAACACCGGGGAGCTGTTTTTT. The V gene is TRBV5-1, the J gene TRBJ2-2, with no clear D. V gave up 0 bases and J gave up 1 base, with 10 bases separating them. CDR1 SGHRS and CDR2 YFSETQ come from the germline V gene. This CDR3 has 16 amino acids.